This T cell receptor beta chain was found in a study of blood T cells in healthy people across ages. Caucasian, healthy and from Russia, the donors were aged between 6 and 90. From germline, CDR1 is SQVTM and CDR2 ANQGSEA. Trimming shortened V by 1 base and J by 4 bases, and 13 bases separated the two germline ends. This CDR3 comprises 14 residues. A second 7 to 11 cycle PCR used barcoded and J-beta primers. In TCRdb, the 5' RACE reads were re-called with MiXCR into one record per CDR3 protein. The sample yields about 1.6 million distinct CDR3 sequences, 30% to 40% seen once. This sequence originates from a woman in her thirties in good health. This sequence joins TRBV29-1 and TRBJ1-1; a possible D gene is TRBD1 (5 bases). The specimen was blood. In nucleotides, the CDR3 is TGCAGCGTTGAAGCTAAGGGGCCGGGCACTGAAGCTTTCTTT. Translation: CSVEAKGPGTEAFF.